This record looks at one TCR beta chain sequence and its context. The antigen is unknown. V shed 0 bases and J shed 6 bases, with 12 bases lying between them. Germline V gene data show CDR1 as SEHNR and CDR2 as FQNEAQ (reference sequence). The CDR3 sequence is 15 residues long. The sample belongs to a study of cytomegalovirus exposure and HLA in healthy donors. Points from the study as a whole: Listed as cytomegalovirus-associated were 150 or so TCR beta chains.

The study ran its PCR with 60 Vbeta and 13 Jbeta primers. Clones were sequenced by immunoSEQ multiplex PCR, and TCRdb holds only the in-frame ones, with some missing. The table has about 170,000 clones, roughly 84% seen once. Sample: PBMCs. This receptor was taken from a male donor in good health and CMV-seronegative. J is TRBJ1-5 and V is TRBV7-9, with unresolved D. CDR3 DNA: TGTGCCAGCAGCTTAGCGGGAGGAGGGCCTCAGCCCCAGCATTTT. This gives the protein CASSLAGGGPQPQHF.